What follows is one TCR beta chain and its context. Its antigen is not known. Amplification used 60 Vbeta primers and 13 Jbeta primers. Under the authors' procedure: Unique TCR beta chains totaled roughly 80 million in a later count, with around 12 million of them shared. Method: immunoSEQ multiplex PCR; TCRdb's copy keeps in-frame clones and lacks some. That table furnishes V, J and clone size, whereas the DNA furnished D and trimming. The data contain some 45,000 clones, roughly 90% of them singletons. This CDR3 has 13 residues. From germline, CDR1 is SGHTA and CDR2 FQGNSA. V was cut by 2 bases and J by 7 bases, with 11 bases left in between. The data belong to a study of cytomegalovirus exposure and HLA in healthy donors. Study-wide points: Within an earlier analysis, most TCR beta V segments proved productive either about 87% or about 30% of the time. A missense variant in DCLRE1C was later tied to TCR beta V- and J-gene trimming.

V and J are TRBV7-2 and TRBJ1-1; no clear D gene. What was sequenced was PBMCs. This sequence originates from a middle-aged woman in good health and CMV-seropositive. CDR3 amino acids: CASSLTPNYEAFF. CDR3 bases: TGTGCCAGCAGCTTAACACCTAACTATGAAGCTTTCTTT.